These 28 T cell receptor beta chains originate from one sample sequenced in a study of cytomegalovirus exposure and HLA in healthy donors. The PCR ran on 60 Vbeta and 13 Jbeta primers. TCRdb's copy holds only in-frame clones and misses some; the assay was immunoSEQ multiplex PCR. With tens of thousands of clones in the sample, the ten largest clones hold more than 10%. The specimen sequenced was PBMCs. These receptors were taken from a woman aged 30 to 39 in good health and CMV-seropositive.

This CDR3 is CASSLGWSAGLYYGYTF. The CDR3 DNA follows: TGTGCCAGCAGCCTAGGTTGGAGTGCGGGGCTCTACTATGGCTACACCTTC. This sequence joins TRBV14 and TRBJ1-2; TRBD1 is a possible D gene (5 bases). The CDR3 runs to 17 residues. Germline lookup yields CDR1 SGHDN and CDR2 FVKESK. Trimming shortened V by 4 bases and J by 3 bases, and 21 bases separated the two germline ends.

The chain uses TRBV5-6 and TRBJ1-2; maybe TRBD1 (5 bases). The length of the CDR3 is 14 residues. CDR1 is SGHDT, CDR2 YYEEEE, per germline. V was cut by 3 bases and J by 5 bases, with 14 bases left in between. This CDR3 is CASSSGLGGYGYTF. The CDR3 DNA is TGTGCCAGCAGCTCCGGTCTCGGGGGATATGGCTACACCTTC.

The chain recombines TRBV7-9 with TRBJ2-4; TRBD1 matches at 7 bases. V lost 5 bases, J lost 5 bases, and 6 bases stayed unmatched. Germline CDR1 reads SEHNR; CDR2 reads FQNEAQ (reference sequence). CDR3 length: 14 amino acids. As DNA, the CDR3 is TGTGCCAGCAGCCAGACAGGGTTTCAAAACATTCAGTACTTC. Translating gives CASSQTGFQNIQYF.

J is TRBJ1-2 and V is TRBV18; 10 nucleotides align to TRBD1. The CDR3 consists of 15 residues. The germline V gene has CDR1 KGHSH and CDR2 LQKENI. Trimming took 2 bases from V and 8 from J; bases not matched to a gene: 8. In DNA, the CDR3 is TGTGCCAGCTCACCAGTGGGACAGGGGTTCCCGGGCTACACCTTC. Protein: CASSPVGQGFPGYTF.

The genes are TRBV10-1 and TRBJ1-1; maybe TRBD1 (6 bases). Germline V gene lookup returns CDR1 WNHNN and CDR2 SYGVQD (reference sequence). The CDR3 totals 13 residues. V lost 4 bases and J lost 5, with 11 bases in between. The DNA for the CDR3 is TGCGCCAGCAGTGGCGGGGGGCTAACTGAAGCTTTCTTT. Amino acids: CASSGGGLTEAFF.

The genes are TRBV29-1 and TRBJ2-5; maybe TRBD1 (5 bases). The J call is doubtful: the DNA matches TRBJ2-7 better. The CDR3 is made up of 13 amino acids. Germline V lookup: CDR1 SQVTM, CDR2 ANQGSEA. The CDR3 is CSVEVVREAEQYF. The CDR3 region has the DNA TGCAGCGTTGAAGTGGTCAGGGAAGCCGAGCAGTACTTC.

The rearrangement links TRBV20-1 to TRBJ2-7, with 10 bases that match TRBD2. The germline gives CDR1 DFQATT, CDR2 SNEGSKA (reference sequence). The CDR3 extends over 11 amino acids. The V and J ends lost 5 bases and 5 bases, in that order; junction bases with no gene match: 0. CDR3 coding DNA: TGCAGTGCTGGACTAGCGGACGAGCAGTACTTC. This encodes CSAGLADEQYF.

The chain recombines TRBV5-1 with TRBJ2-5, with D possibly being TRBD1 (5 bases). Germline lookup yields CDR1 SGHRS and CDR2 YFSETQ. This CDR3 spans 15 amino acids. Trimming took 0 bases from V and 4 from J, leaving 13 bases between them. In DNA form, the CDR3 reads TGCGCCAGCAGCTTGGAGGGCAGGGTGGGAGAGACCCAGTACTTC. Translated: CASSLEGRVGETQYF.

The J gene is TRBJ2-7, the V gene TRBV14; D unresolved. From germline, CDR1 is SGHDN and CDR2 FVKESK. Trimming cost V 1 base and J 4 bases, with 11 bases left between them. The CDR3 is 14 residues long. CDR3 in DNA: TGTGCCAGCAGCCAAGCCACTAATTGGTACGAGCAGTACTTC. Its translation is CASSQATNWYEQYF.

J is TRBJ2-7 and V is TRBV30, with D maybe TRBD1 (7 bases). The CDR3 consists of 13 residues. With 7 bases removed from V and 5 bases from J, the gap between germline ends came to 18 bases. Germline assignment: CDR1 GTSNPN and CDR2 SVGIG (reference sequence). Here the CDR3 DNA reads TGTGCCTCCAACAGGGGCCGCGGGGACGAGCAGTACTTC. Its translation is CASNRGRGDEQYF. Full variable domain (remainder filled in from reference TRBV30 and TRBJ2-7): SQTIHQWPATLVQPVGSPLSLECTVEGTSNPNLYWYRQAAGRGLQLLFYSVGIGQISSEVPQNLSASRPQDRQFILSSKKLLLSDSGFYLCASNRGRGDEQYFGPGTRLTVT.

The rearrangement joins TRBV30 to TRBJ2-2, with 7 bases lining up with TRBD2. CDR1 GTSNPN and CDR2 SVGIG come from the germline V gene (reference sequence). V shed 4 bases and J 3 bases; nucleotides not matched to a gene: 5. The CDR3 length is 14 residues. The CDR3 sequence is CAWIWEGYTGELFF. Written as DNA, the CDR3 is TGTGCCTGGATTTGGGAGGGGTACACCGGGGAGCTGTTTTTT.

The chain carries TRBV2 and TRBJ2-5, with D unresolved. Trimming cost V 9 bases and J 1 base, with 6 bases left between them. Germline V gene sequence: CDR1 SNHLY, CDR2 FYNNEI. This CDR3 is 11 amino acids long. DNA for the CDR3: TGTGCCAGGACTGGCCAAGAGACCCAGTACTTC. It codes for CARTGQETQYF.

CDR3 in DNA: TGTGCCAGCAGTTTCAGGACTTTGAACTCTGGAAACACCATATATTTT. Translating gives CASSFRTLNSGNTIYF. The chain joins TRBV28 to TRBJ1-3; no definite D call. The CDR3 loop spans 16 amino acids. Trimming shortened V by 3 bases and J by 0 bases, and 12 bases separated the two germline ends. In germline, CDR1 is MDHEN, CDR2 SYDVKM.

J is TRBJ2-7 and V is TRBV28; 7 bases map to TRBD1. This CDR3 comprises 17 residues. The V segment lost 4 bases and the J segment 3 bases; nucleotides outside the gene matches: 15. The V gene's germline CDR1 is MDHEN and CDR2 SYDVKM. Here the CDR3 reads CASSSTAHRGTNYEQYF. The CDR3 coding sequence is TGTGCCAGCAGTTCCACAGCCCACAGGGGTACTAACTACGAGCAGTACTTC.

The chain uses TRBV4-2 and TRBJ2-1, with 7 bases lining up with TRBD2. Per the germline V gene, CDR1 is LGHNA and CDR2 is YNFKEQ. The CDR3 sequence is 19 residues long. The V and J ends lost 0 bases and 5 bases, in that order; junction bases with no gene match: 16. The CDR3 nucleotides are TGTGCCAGCAGCCAAGATCCCTCGGGAGGATACTATGACAACAATGAGCAGTTCTTC. Translating it yields CASSQDPSGGYYDNNEQFF.

The CDR3 DNA reads TGCAGCGTTGAGGCTGGGGCCTCTTGGGCTTTCTTT. This encodes CSVEAGASWAFF. The J gene is TRBJ1-1, the V gene TRBV29-1; D is possibly TRBD1 (5 bases). V was pared by 3 bases and J by 11 bases, with 16 bases between. The length of the CDR3 is 12 residues. CDR1 SQVTM and CDR2 ANQGSEA come from the germline V gene.

The CDR3 nucleotides read TGTGCCAGCAGCTTAGAGGCGGACAGGGTCTACGAGCAGTACTTC. It codes for CASSLEADRVYEQYF. This chain links TRBV11-2 with TRBJ2-7; 8 bases line up with TRBD1. V shed 0 bases, J shed 3 bases, and the junction held 4 bases outside the gene matches. The CDR3 sequence is 15 residues long. CDR1 is SGHAT and CDR2 is FQNNGV in the germline V gene.

This chain uses TRBV4-2 with TRBJ2-7, with TRBD1 matching 8 bases. The CDR3 is 16 residues long. The germline V gene has CDR1 LGHNA and CDR2 YNFKEQ. After removal of 4 bases from V and 2 bases from J, the junction contained 10 bases not matched to a gene. CDR3: CASSRPEDRATYEQYF. The DNA of the CDR3 is TGTGCCAGCAGCCGTCCCGAGGACAGGGCAACCTACGAGCAGTACTTC.

The chain recombines TRBV19 with TRBJ2-5, with 7 bases aligning to TRBD1. J was trimmed by 5 bases and V by 6 bases; bases with no gene match: 3. Germline values: CDR1 LNHDA, CDR2 SQIVND (reference sequence). The CDR3 loop spans 12 amino acids. The CDR3 DNA reads TGTGCCAGTAGCGGGACAGTTGAGACCCAGTACTTC. Translating it yields CASSGTVETQYF.

This chain links TRBV7-6 with TRBJ2-2; 8 bases line up with TRBD1. Germline V gene data show CDR1 as SGHVS and CDR2 as FNYEAQ. CDR3 length equals 14 residues. The V segment lost 4 bases and the J segment 7 bases; nucleotides outside the gene matches: 5. Written as DNA, the CDR3 is TGTGCCAGCAGCTCCAGGGGGCTTAACGGGGAGCTGTTTTTT. Protein sequence: CASSSRGLNGELFF.

V and J are TRBV19 and TRBJ2-1; 13 nucleotides agree with TRBD2. CDR1 is LNHDA, CDR2 SQIVND, per germline (reference sequence). CDR3 length: 15 residues. After removal of 4 bases from V and 7 bases from J, the junction contained 4 bases not matched to a gene. CDR3 sequence: CASSKLAGGWNEQFF. CDR3 DNA: TGTGCCAGTAGTAAACTAGCGGGAGGGTGGAATGAGCAGTTCTTC.

The V gene is TRBV30, the J gene TRBJ1-2; a weak D match, TRBD1 (6 bases). Between the trimmed V and J ends, which lost 0 bases and 2 bases, there was a span of 16 bases. Per the germline V gene, CDR1 is GTSNPN and CDR2 is SVGIG (reference sequence). This CDR3 is built from 16 residues. CDR3 sequence (DNA): TGTGCCTGGAGTGTACCTTCCTGGGACATGAACTATGGCTACACCTTC. Translation gives CAWSVPSWDMNYGYTF.

According to its frequency, this clone is medium-sized (0.01 to 0.1%). The J gene is TRBJ2-3, the V gene TRBV6-1, with 7 bases aligning to TRBD2. The CDR3 covers 14 residues. The junction had 10 bases not matched to a gene; V was cut back by 9 bases and J by 4 bases. The V gene's germline CDR1 is MNHNS and CDR2 SASEGT. CDR3 coding DNA: TGTGCCAGGGGGGGGGAGGGAGAGGCAGATACGCAGTATTTT. Amino acid sequence: CARGGEGEADTQYF.

This chain uses TRBV6-5 with TRBJ2-2; 10 bases map to TRBD1. The length of the CDR3 is 15 residues. Germline values: CDR1 MNHEY, CDR2 SVGAGI. The V gene end was trimmed by 2 bases and the J gene end by 6 bases; junction bases not matched to a gene: 3. This CDR3 is CASSYDRGLAGELFF. The CDR3 DNA reads TGTGCCAGCAGTTACGACAGGGGGCTGGCCGGGGAGCTGTTTTTT.

The rearrangement uses TRBV6-5 and TRBJ1-2, with D possibly TRBD1 on 6 matching bases. Deletions cut 2 bases from V and 3 bases from J, with 10 bases between. The length of the CDR3 is 14 residues. Germline V gives CDR1 MNHEY, CDR2 SVGAGI. The CDR3 sequence: CASSYQTGDYGYTF. The CDR3, as DNA: TGTGCCAGCAGTTACCAGACAGGAGACTATGGCTACACCTTC.

This chain connects TRBV7-9 to TRBJ2-6; maybe TRBD2 (5 bases). This CDR3 contains 17 residues. V shed 4 bases and J shed 0 bases, with 13 bases lying between them. Germline CDR1 and CDR2: SEHNR and FQNEAQ (reference sequence). The CDR3 reads CASSSRGRSSGANVLTF. CDR3 nucleotides: TGTGCCAGCAGCTCCCGGGGAAGGAGCTCTGGGGCCAACGTCCTGACTTTC.

The chain is built from TRBV7-2 and TRBJ1-2; D not resolved. Germline V lookup: CDR1 SGHTA, CDR2 FQGNSA. This CDR3 is 14 amino acids long. Trimming left V 5 bases short and J 1 base short, with 11 bases between. For the CDR3, the DNA is TGTGCCAGCAGCCAAACAGAGTTTAACTATGGCTACACCTTC. It yields the protein CASSQTEFNYGYTF.

The chain employs TRBV4-2 and TRBJ2-7; 7 positions agree with TRBD1. Germline assignment: CDR1 LGHNA and CDR2 YNFKEQ. With V trimmed by 0 bases and J by 2 bases, 10 bases remained unmatched. The CDR3 is made up of 17 amino acids. CDR3 DNA sequence: TGTGCCAGCAGCCAAGAGGGTCCGGGACAGCCTACCTACGAGCAGTACTTC. It is translated as CASSQEGPGQPTYEQYF.